These 9 T cell receptor beta chains were all obtained from the same sample, sequenced in a study of T cell responses to AZD1222 COVID-19 vaccine. Sequencing was performed with immunoSEQ multiplex PCR; in TCRdb, only in-frame clones are kept and a portion is missing. The sample has approximately 140,000 clones, 82% seen once. The source was peripheral blood, collected on day 0 of MenACWY control vaccination. Source of these receptors: an adult in good health.

V is TRBV7-9 and J is TRBJ2-2; 12 nucleotides align to TRBD2. Germline CDR1 reads SEHNR; CDR2 reads FQNEAQ (reference sequence). With 4 bases clipped from V and 4 bases from J, the junction kept 13 bases outside the gene matches. The CDR3 is 19 amino acids. CDR3 nucleotides: TGTGCCAGCAGCTCGCTCGGGTCTAGCGGGGGGGCCATCACCGGGGAGCTGTTTTTT. Translated: CASSSLGSSGGAITGELFF.

V is TRBV3-1 (or the pseudogene TRBV3-2) and J is TRBJ1-5; D remains unclear. Looked up from germline, CDR1 is LGHDT and CDR2 is YNNKEL (reference sequence). CDR3 length: 14 residues. The ends were cut back, 4 bases at V and 4 bases at J, with 11 bases in the middle. The CDR3 loop reads CASSPTRGNQPQHF. The CDR3 nucleotides read TGTGCCAGCAGCCCTACACGCGGGAATCAGCCCCAGCATTTT.

This clone was detected a few times. The rearrangement joins TRBV2 to TRBJ2-3; 11 positions match TRBD2. Germline CDR1 SNHLY, CDR2 FYNNEI. This CDR3 has 19 residues. The J segment lost 1 base and the V segment lost 6 bases, leaving 15 bases of the junction unmatched. The CDR3 loop is CASRVGWASGGTGTDTQYF. The CDR3 coding sequence is TGTGCCAGCAGGGTGGGCTGGGCTAGCGGGGGGACGGGCACAGATACGCAGTATTTT.

The V and J genes are TRBV5-5 and TRBJ1-4; TRBD1 is a possible D gene (6 bases). Per the germline V gene, CDR1 is SGHKS and CDR2 is YYEKEE (reference sequence). The ends were cut back, 0 bases at V and 8 bases at J, with 11 bases in the middle. This CDR3 comprises 14 residues. The CDR3 region has the DNA TGTGCCAGCAGCTTGGTCAGGGGTATCGAAAAACTGTTTTTT. Residues: CASSLVRGIEKLFF.

The chain recombines TRBV23-1 with TRBJ1-4, with D tentatively TRBD1 (6 bases). TRBV23-1 falls under the ORF class, with uncertain function. The CDR3 loop spans 15 amino acids. With 7 bases removed from V and 8 bases from J, the gap between germline ends came to 20 bases. The CDR3 loop reads CASTILKGEGEKLFF. The DNA for the CDR3 is TGCGCCAGCACGATCTTGAAGGGGGAAGGGGAAAAACTGTTTTTT.

The J gene is TRBJ2-1, the V gene TRBV4-2; D possibly corresponds to TRBD2 (7 bases). From germline, CDR1 is LGHNA and CDR2 YNFKEQ. The CDR3 length is 16 residues. With 0 bases removed from V and 4 bases from J, the gap between germline ends came to 13 bases. CDR3 in DNA: TGTGCCAGCAGCCAAGATCCGGGGGGCGCTTACAATGAGCAGTTCTTC. Its protein is CASSQDPGGAYNEQFF.

The V gene is TRBV4-1, the J gene TRBJ1-6; no reliable D call. CDR3 length: 11 residues. Germline lookup yields CDR1 MGHRA and CDR2 YSYEKL. V gave up 1 base and J gave up 15 bases, with 7 bases separating them. As DNA, the CDR3 is TGCGCCAGCAGCCAAGGTGAGCTCCTCCACTTT. Translated, it gives CASSQGELLHF.

V and J are TRBV29-1 and TRBJ1-2; no reliable D call. Per the germline V gene, CDR1 is SQVTM and CDR2 is ANQGSEA. The CDR3 runs to 13 residues. Trimming removed 4 bases from V and 8 bases from J, with 17 bases in between. The CDR3 here is CSVGRDRGSGYTF. In DNA, the CDR3 is TGCAGCGTTGGGAGGGATCGGGGTAGCGGCTACACCTTC.

This clone was seen only a few times. The J gene is TRBJ2-3, the V gene TRBV11-3; 7 nucleotides agree with TRBD1. V lost 5 bases, J lost 3 bases, and 2 bases stayed unmatched. The CDR3 spans 13 residues. Germline CDR1 and CDR2: SGHNT and YENEEA. CDR3 loop: CASSPGQTDTQYF. CDR3 nucleotide sequence: TGTGCCAGCAGCCCGGGACAGACAGATACGCAGTATTTT.